This T cell receptor beta chain was recorded in a study of cytomegalovirus exposure and HLA in healthy donors. Germline loops: CDR1 MNHEY, CDR2 SVGAGI. The V and J ends lost 5 bases and 3 bases, in that order; junction bases with no gene match: 4. The CDR3 sequence is 13 residues long. The PCR ran on 60 Vbeta and 13 Jbeta primers. In the authors' workflow: Among the unique TCR beta chains that a later analysis counted, 80 million to 100 million in all, some 10 million were shared. The protocol was immunoSEQ multiplex PCR, while the TCRdb copy is restricted to in-frame clones and leaves out a portion. The V and J calls and clone size are taken from that table; D and trimming were inferred from the DNA. This sample carries about 200,000 clones, around 80% of them seen once, and the ten largest clones take 0.63%. Study-wide results and limits: A missense variant in DCLRE1C was later tied to TCR beta V- and J-gene trimming. Near-uniform donor sequencing depth was presumed by presence/absence analyses. A later look showed TCR association rates differing by HLA locus, highest for DRB1 and lowest for HLA-C.

Details on this clone: Its target is not known.

The sample was PBMCs. The chain employs TRBV6-5 and TRBJ2-7; 7 positions match TRBD1. This clonotype was sampled from a man aged 18 to 30 in good health and CMV-seronegative. The CDR3 here is CASSLDRDYEQYF. CDR3 in DNA: TGTGCCAGCAGTCTCGACAGGGACTACGAGCAGTACTTC.